The 23 T cell receptor beta chains reported below all come from one sample, sequenced in a study of pediatric ulcerative colitis. The rectum was sampled with one to two pinch biopsies at colonoscopy. Data came from immunoSEQ multiplex PCR; TCRdb stores just in-frame clones and leaves some out. The sample records about 17,000 clones, approximately 69% being singletons. The material sequenced was gut tissue. Receptors were obtained from a girl between 5 and 17 years old with moderate ulcerative colitis.

The rearrangement joins TRBV20-1 to TRBJ2-7; TRBD1 might be the D (6 bases). The CDR3 has 11 amino acids. V dropped 6 bases and J dropped 6 bases, with 12 bases sitting between them. CDR1 is DFQATT, CDR2 SNEGSKA, per germline (reference sequence). CDR3 coding DNA: TGCAGTGCCAACAGGGCGGGCGAGCAGTACTTC. This encodes CSANRAGEQYF.

This clone was counted a few times. The chain combines TRBV4-2 with TRBJ2-2; 16 positions match TRBD2. Per the germline V gene, CDR1 is LGHNA and CDR2 is YNFKEQ. V was pared by 4 bases and J by 7 bases, with 6 bases of the junction left unmatched. The CDR3 extends over 17 amino acids. The CDR3 sequence is CASSPGTSGGADGELFF. The CDR3 DNA is TGTGCCAGCAGCCCCGGGACTAGCGGGGGGGCCGACGGGGAGCTGTTTTTT.

This chain links TRBV2 with TRBJ2-3, with D perhaps matching TRBD2 (6 bases). Germline CDR1 SNHLY, CDR2 FYNNEI. V was clipped by 8 bases and J by 1 base, with 13 bases between them. The CDR3 totals 14 residues. As DNA, the CDR3 is TGTGCCAGCCTTAGGGGCGGGGGCACAGATACGCAGTATTTT. It codes for CASLRGGGTDTQYF.

V gene TRBV28 combines with J gene TRBJ1-2; D not resolved. V was pared by 3 bases and J by 4 bases, with 3 bases between. The germline V gene has CDR1 MDHEN and CDR2 SYDVKM. CDR3 length: 11 amino acids. CDR3 in amino acids: CASSFTYGYTF. CDR3 sequence (DNA): TGTGCCAGCAGTTTCACCTATGGCTACACCTTC.

The rearrangement links TRBV5-1 to TRBJ1-5, with 10 bases lining up with TRBD1. Per the germline V gene, CDR1 is SGHRS and CDR2 is YFSETQ. Trimming cost V 3 bases and J 5 bases; bases outside gene matches: 5. This CDR3 region has 15 residues. CDR3 DNA: TGCGCCAGCAGCTCTGGACAGGGGGGCGATCAGCCCCAGCATTTT. Amino acid sequence: CASSSGQGGDQPQHF.

The V and J genes are TRBV11-2 and TRBJ2-2, with D unclear. The length of the CDR3 is 14 residues. V was trimmed by 3 bases and J by 1 base, leaving 6 bases between them. Germline V gene sequence: CDR1 SGHAT, CDR2 FQNNGV. CDR3: CASSLAGNTGELFF. The CDR3 coding sequence is TGTGCCAGCAGCTTGGCAGGGAACACCGGGGAGCTGTTTTTT.

The genes are TRBV2 and TRBJ1-3, with D uncertain. Trimming removed 4 bases from V and 4 bases from J, with 8 bases in between. The CDR3 is 13 residues long. Germline CDR1 is SNHLY and CDR2 is FYNNEI. This chain's CDR3 is CASSANGGNTIYF. CDR3 in DNA: TGTGCCAGCAGTGCTAACGGGGGAAACACCATATATTTT.

In this sample, this clone is medium-sized (0.01 to 0.1%). The chain recombines TRBV28 with TRBJ1-1, with 9 bases aligning to TRBD1. J lost 5 bases, V lost 4 bases, and 5 bases had no gene match. The CDR3 is 14 amino acids. The germline V gene has CDR1 MDHEN and CDR2 SYDVKM. CDR3 residues: CASSSTGGATEAFF. CDR3 DNA sequence: TGTGCCAGCAGTTCTACAGGGGGCGCGACTGAAGCTTTCTTT.

The V call is TRBV7-9, the J call TRBJ1-2; D is unclear. Germline values: CDR1 SEHNR, CDR2 FQNEAQ (reference sequence). This CDR3 has 13 amino acids. Trimming removed 2 bases from V and 5 bases from J, with 9 bases in between. The CDR3 DNA follows: TGTGCCAGCAGCTTATCGGGTGATTATGGCTACACCTTC. Translated: CASSLSGDYGYTF.

V and J are TRBV6-1 and TRBJ2-5; 8 nucleotides line up with TRBD2. Germline-derived CDR1 and CDR2 are MNHNS and SASEGT. Trimming took 4 bases from V and 6 from J; bases not matched to a gene: 7. There are 14 residues in the CDR3. The CDR3 region has the DNA TGTGCCAGCAGTGCCGCCGGGACTAGTAAGACCCAGTACTTC. This translates into CASSAAGTSKTQYF.

In its sample, this clone ranks as medium-sized. V and J are TRBV7-8 and TRBJ1-5, with D unclear. This CDR3 region has 13 residues. From germline, CDR1 is SGHVS and CDR2 FQNEAQ. V shed 3 bases and J shed 1 base, with 4 bases lying between them. CDR3 region: CASSFSSNQPQHF. As DNA, the CDR3 is TGTGCCAGCAGCTTTTCCAGCAATCAGCCCCAGCATTTT.

This chain uses TRBV27 with TRBJ2-7; 9 bases are shared with TRBD1. The CDR3 sequence is 15 residues long. Per the germline V gene, CDR1 is MNHEY and CDR2 is SMNVEV (reference sequence). V trimming: 1 base; J trimming: 5 bases; junction bases outside the gene matches: 6. CDR3 residues: CASSLLGQGSNEQYF. CDR3 coding DNA: TGTGCCAGCAGTTTATTGGGACAGGGTAGCAACGAGCAGTACTTC.

V is TRBV6-1 and J is TRBJ1-2; D remains ambiguous. The germline V and J ends were trimmed by 1 base and 5 bases, with 11 bases remaining between them. Germline V gene data show CDR1 as MNHNS and CDR2 as SASEGT. The CDR3 has 14 residues. The CDR3 loop reads CASSEVERVYGYTF. CDR3 bases: TGTGCCAGCAGTGAAGTAGAAAGGGTATATGGCTACACCTTC.

The rearrangement links TRBV5-4 to TRBJ1-5, with D perhaps matching TRBD1 (5 bases). Germline V gene data show CDR1 as SGHNT and CDR2 as YYREEE (reference sequence). The V end lost 7 bases, the J end lost 2 bases, and 19 bases lay between the germline ends. The CDR3 is made up of 16 amino acids. CDR3 residues: CASWGGGQVGNQPQHF. The CDR3 DNA sequence: TGTGCCAGCTGGGGGGGAGGTCAGGTCGGCAATCAGCCCCAGCATTTT.

This clone has just a few counts. This chain connects TRBV7-9 to TRBJ2-1, with D possibly being TRBD1 or TRBD2 (7 bases each). This CDR3 is 14 amino acids long. CDR1 and CDR2 from the germline V gene are SEHNR and FQNEAQ (reference sequence). V was clipped by 5 bases and J by 9 bases, with 17 bases between them. The CDR3 spells CASSPSRGGGEQFF. CDR3 nucleotides: TGTGCCAGCAGCCCCTCCAGGGGGGGAGGTGAGCAGTTCTTC.

This clone was recorded once. This chain links TRBV29-1 with TRBJ1-1; 9 nucleotides align to TRBD1. Germline V gene data show CDR1 as SQVTM and CDR2 as ANQGSEA. The CDR3 has 13 amino acids. The V gene end was trimmed by 6 bases and the J gene end by 4 bases; junction bases not matched to a gene: 6. The CDR3 here is CSVSRDRVTEAFF. The CDR3 nucleotides are TGCAGCGTAAGCCGGGACAGGGTCACTGAAGCTTTCTTT.

This clone was seen just once. This chain connects TRBV4-1 to TRBJ1-3, with D perhaps matching TRBD1 (5 bases). Germline V gene data show CDR1 as MGHRA and CDR2 as YSYEKL. The CDR3 covers 16 residues. Trimming removed 4 bases from V and 4 bases from J, with 17 bases in between. CDR3: CASSLQLGGSGNTIYF. The CDR3 nucleotides are TGCGCCAGCAGCCTCCAATTGGGGGGATCGGGAAACACCATATATTTT.

The V and J genes are TRBV18 and TRBJ2-5, with 7 bases that match TRBD1. Germline CDR1 KGHSH, CDR2 LQKENI. The CDR3 has 15 residues. V shed 8 bases and J 1 base; nucleotides not matched to a gene: 10. The CDR3 nucleotides are TGTGCCAGCAGACCGACAGGGATCATCCAAGAGACCCAGTACTTC. It specifies CASRPTGIIQETQYF.

This CDR3 reads CASSWGGGTGSGTEAFF. In DNA, the CDR3 is TGTGCCAGCAGCTGGGGTGGCGGGACAGGGTCTGGCACTGAAGCTTTCTTT. The rearrangement links TRBV5-4 to TRBJ1-1, with 9 nucleotides matching TRBD1. This CDR3 spans 17 amino acids. The V gene's germline CDR1 is SGHNT and CDR2 YYREEE (reference sequence). With V trimmed by 3 bases and J by 4 bases, 13 bases remained unmatched. The full variable domain, rest sourced from reference TRBV5-4 and TRBJ1-1, is ETGVTQSPTHLIKTRGQQVTLRCSSQSGHNTVSWYQQALGQGPQFIFQYYREEENGRGNFPPRFSGLQFPNYSSELNVNALELDDSALYLCASSWGGGTGSGTEAFFGQGTRLTVV.

In its sample, this clone was seen a few times. V usage is TRBV12-5 and J usage is TRBJ2-2, with D unclear. Trimming removed 6 bases at V and 9 bases at J, with 8 bases between. The CDR3 is 11 amino acids. CDR1 and CDR2 from the germline V gene are LGHNT and FRNRAP. This CDR3 reads CASGLNRELFF. Written as DNA, the CDR3 is TGTGCTAGTGGCCTGAACAGGGAGCTGTTTTTT.

This chain joins TRBV6-6 and TRBJ2-5; 11 bases match TRBD1. Per germline, CDR1 MNHNY and CDR2 SVGAGI (reference sequence). The CDR3 is 14 residues long. Trimming took 6 bases from V and 6 from J; bases not matched to a gene: 6. CDR3 nucleotide sequence: TGTGCCAGCAGAGGGGACAGGGGGGGGCAGACCCAGTACTTC. This codes for CASRGDRGGQTQYF.

The chain employs TRBV11-2 and TRBJ2-5; no clear D gene. Germline V gene data show CDR1 as SGHAT and CDR2 as FQNNGV. The V gene lost 5 bases and the J gene lost 3 bases, with 19 bases spanning the gap. The CDR3 length is 16 residues. The CDR3 protein is CASSPQTSTFKETQYF. For the CDR3, the DNA is TGTGCCAGCAGCCCCCAGACATCAACGTTCAAAGAGACCCAGTACTTC.

The chain carries TRBV9 and TRBJ2-1; D not resolved. Per germline, CDR1 SGDLS and CDR2 YYNGEE. The CDR3 consists of 12 residues. Trimming took off 0 bases at V and 4 bases at J, with 2 bases between the two ends. Written as DNA, the CDR3 is TGTGCCAGCAGCGTAGGATACAATGAGCAGTTCTTC. Translation: CASSVGYNEQFF.